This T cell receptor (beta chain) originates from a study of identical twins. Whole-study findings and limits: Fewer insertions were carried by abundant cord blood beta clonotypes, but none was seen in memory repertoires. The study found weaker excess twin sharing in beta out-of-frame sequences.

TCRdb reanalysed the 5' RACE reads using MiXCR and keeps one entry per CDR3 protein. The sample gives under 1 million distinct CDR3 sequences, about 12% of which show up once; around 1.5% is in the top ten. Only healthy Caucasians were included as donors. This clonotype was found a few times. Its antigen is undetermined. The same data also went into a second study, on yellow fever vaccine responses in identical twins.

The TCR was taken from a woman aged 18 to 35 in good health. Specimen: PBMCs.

The DNA for the CDR3 is TGTGCCAGCAGTGCCTGGGACAGGGGTAGAGAGACCCAGTACTTC. Its protein product is CASSAWDRGRETQYF. The chain uses TRBV25-1 and TRBJ2-5; 10 nucleotides line up with TRBD1. V lost 4 bases to trimming and J lost 4 bases; unmatched junction nucleotides: 6. Germline CDR1 and CDR2: MGHDK and SYGVNS. The CDR3 totals 15 residues.